These 31 T cell receptor beta chains came from one sample sequenced in a study of blood T cell repertoires in COVID-19. Assay: immunoSEQ multiplex PCR; the TCRdb copy retains only in-frame clones and omits some. The table has more than 85,000 clones, 70% to 90% seen once. The material sequenced was peripheral blood. These receptors were obtained from a human donor with COVID-19, enrolled during active disease. The donor label of this sample is uncertain.

This chain links TRBV5-4 with TRBJ1-6; 9 bases are shared with TRBD1. Per germline, CDR1 SGHNT and CDR2 YYREEE (reference sequence). CDR3 length equals 15 residues. With V trimmed by 6 bases and J by 7 bases, 8 bases remained unmatched. The DNA for the CDR3 is TGTGCCAGCACCCCGGGACAGGGCACCAATTCACCCCTCCACTTT. As protein: CASTPGQGTNSPLHF.

This clone has only a few counts. This chain joins TRBV12-3 or TRBV12-4 and TRBJ1-2; weak D call: TRBD1 (5 bases). CDR3 length: 12 residues. Trimming took 2 bases from V and 8 from J, leaving 9 bases between them. The CDR3 nucleotides read TGTGCCAGCAGTTTACAGGGTTACGGCTACACCTTC. Its translation: CASSLQGYGYTF.

This clone was seen a few times. The genes are TRBV5-5 and TRBJ2-7; D possibly corresponds to TRBD1 (5 bases). Germline V gives CDR1 SGHKS, CDR2 YYEKEE (reference sequence). This CDR3 has 17 amino acids. The germline V and J ends were trimmed by 4 bases and 5 bases, with 25 bases remaining between them. DNA of the CDR3: TGTGCCAGCAGCAGCTCGTTTTGGGGCTTTCCAGAAGACGAGCAGTACTTC. It is translated as CASSSSFWGFPEDEQYF.

This clone was seen once. The gene calls are TRBV10-3 and TRBJ1-1, with TRBD1 as a possible D gene (5 bases). From germline, CDR1 is ENHRY and CDR2 SYGVKD. This CDR3 spans 13 amino acids. The V and J ends lost 6 bases and 5 bases respectively, with 13 bases between them. The CDR3, as DNA: TGTGCCATCAGGGACACTTTGCGGACTGAAGCTTTCTTT. It encodes CAIRDTLRTEAFF.

V gene TRBV6-1 combines with J gene TRBJ1-1; D possibly corresponds to TRBD1 (6 bases). V gave up 3 bases and J gave up 5 bases, with 19 bases separating them. Germline assignment: CDR1 MNHNS and CDR2 SASEGT. This CDR3 is built from 16 residues. Here the CDR3 DNA reads TGTGCCAGCAGTGACCCTGGGGGCGATAGGATGACTGAAGCTTTCTTT. This encodes CASSDPGGDRMTEAFF.

For the CDR3, the DNA is TGCGCCAGCAGCTTGAGTCGATTCGGGGGTGGGCAGTATTTT. Its translation is CASSLSRFGGGQYF. This chain connects TRBV5-1 to TRBJ2-3, with D possibly being TRBD2 (6 bases). The germline CDR1 and CDR2 sequences are SGHRS and YFSETQ. The CDR3 runs to 14 residues. The germline V and J ends were trimmed by 1 base and 11 bases, with 17 bases remaining between them.

The chain carries TRBV4-1 and TRBJ2-7; a weak D match, TRBD1 (6 bases). V was clipped by 3 bases and J by 2 bases, with 14 bases between them. Germline V CDR1 and CDR2: MGHRA, YSYEKL. The CDR3 has 15 residues. Written as DNA, the CDR3 is TGCGCCAGCAGCCAGAAGGGGGAAGGCACCTACGAGCAGTACTTC. Protein sequence: CASSQKGEGTYEQYF.

The rearrangement links TRBV6-5 to TRBJ2-3; possible D gene TRBD1, 5 bases. CDR1 is MNHEY and CDR2 is SVGAGI in the germline V gene. This CDR3 is built from 14 residues. Trimming shortened V by 7 bases and J by 0 bases, and 11 bases separated the two germline ends. The CDR3 reads CASMRQLSTDTQYF. CDR3 DNA: TGTGCCAGCATGAGACAGCTTAGCACAGATACGCAGTATTTT.

The chain links TRBV7-9 to TRBJ1-1; D call uncertain. The V end was cut by 7 bases, the J end by 1 base, with 10 bases between. In germline, CDR1 is SEHNR, CDR2 FQNEAQ (reference sequence). There are 13 residues in the CDR3. The CDR3 sequence is CASNEYPNTEAFF. The CDR3 region has the DNA TGTGCCAGCAATGAGTACCCGAACACTGAAGCTTTCTTT. The full variable domain, completed using reference TRBV7-9 and TRBJ1-1, is DTGVSQNPRHKITKRGQNVTFRCDPISEHNRLYWYRQTLGQGPEFLTYFQNEAQLEKSRLLSDRFSAERPKGSFSTLEIQRTEQGDSAMYLCASNEYPNTEAFFGQGTRLTVV.

This chain links TRBV4-1 with TRBJ1-2; D uncertain. The CDR3 is made up of 16 amino acids. Looked up from germline, CDR1 is MGHRA and CDR2 is YSYEKL. Trimming took off 2 bases at V and 3 bases at J, with 16 bases between the two ends. In nucleotides, the CDR3 is TGCGCCAGCAGCCAAAAGCCAACACCCCGGGACTATGGCTACACCTTC. Protein product: CASSQKPTPRDYGYTF.

V is TRBV5-1 and J is TRBJ1-2; the match to TRBD1 covers 7 bases. The CDR3 has 19 residues. J was trimmed by 4 bases and V by 4 bases; bases with no gene match: 22. Germline CDR1 reads SGHRS; CDR2 reads YFSETQ. For the CDR3, the DNA is TGCGCCAGCAGCCTAAGAGAATTAACAGGGGCCGGGAATCGCTATGGCTACACCTTC. Its translation is CASSLRELTGAGNRYGYTF.

The V gene is TRBV30, the J gene TRBJ2-1; TRBD1 matches at 9 bases. V gave up 3 bases and J gave up 4 bases; unmatched junction bases: 7. The CDR3 has 15 residues. Looked up from germline, CDR1 is GTSNPN and CDR2 is SVGIG (reference sequence). The DNA for the CDR3 is TGTGCCTGGAGACCCGGGACAGGGACATACAATGAGCAGTTCTTC. As protein: CAWRPGTGTYNEQFF.

This chain joins TRBV6-5 and TRBJ1-1; TRBD1 is a possible D gene (5 bases). V was pared by 5 bases and J by 1 base, with 8 bases between. Germline CDR1 and CDR2: MNHEY and SVGAGI. CDR3 length: 13 amino acids. The CDR3 loop reads CASSLDRNTEAFF. Here the CDR3 DNA reads TGTGCCAGCAGTCTCGACAGGAACACTGAAGCTTTCTTT.

This clone occurred once. This chain uses TRBV7-2 with TRBJ1-1; 7 bases map to TRBD1. The CDR3 has 14 amino acids. CDR1 is SGHTA, CDR2 FQGNSA, per germline. V trimming: 1 base; J trimming: 5 bases; junction bases outside the gene matches: 4. Here the CDR3 reads CASSLERGRTEAFF. The CDR3 DNA reads as TGTGCCAGCAGCTTAGAGAGGGGGCGTACTGAAGCTTTCTTT.

The J gene is TRBJ1-1, the V gene TRBV11-3, with TRBD1 as a possible D gene (5 bases). CDR1 and CDR2 (germline): SGHNT, YENEEA. Trimming took 5 bases from V and 0 from J, leaving 10 bases between them. This CDR3 is 14 amino acids long. CDR3 nucleotides: TGTGCCAGCAGCCGCCCGACAGTGAACACTGAAGCTTTCTTT. It translates to CASSRPTVNTEAFF.

The CDR3 reads CASSRTTSGETQYF. The CDR3 region has the DNA TGTGCCAGCAGTCGGACGACTAGCGGCGAGACCCAGTACTTC. The rearrangement joins TRBV2 to TRBJ2-5; 9 nucleotides line up with TRBD2. The junction had 6 bases not matched to a gene; V was cut back by 5 bases and J by 5 bases. The CDR3 is made up of 14 amino acids. Germline V CDR1 and CDR2: SNHLY, FYNNEI.

The chain joins TRBV9 to TRBJ2-7; weak D call: TRBD2 (6 bases). V lost 2 bases, J lost 1 base, and 13 bases lay in between. From germline, CDR1 is SGDLS and CDR2 YYNGEE. The CDR3 spans 15 residues. CDR3 bases: TGTGCCAGCAGCGTCACGGGGGACGGTTCCTACGAGCAGTACTTC. Its protein product is CASSVTGDGSYEQYF.

The V and J genes are TRBV6-6 and TRBJ2-1, with 10 nucleotides matching TRBD1. The CDR3 runs to 15 residues. Germline-derived CDR1 and CDR2 are MNHNY and SVGAGI (reference sequence). Unmatched junction bases numbered 13, after V lost 5 bases and J lost 12 bases. The CDR3 DNA is TGTGCCAGCAGTCTGGACAGGGGGGAGATTAGGGGGCAGTTCTTC. Amino acid sequence: CASSLDRGEIRGQFF.

This chain links TRBV15 with TRBJ1-1; D not resolved. The CDR3 totals 12 residues. The V gene's germline CDR1 is LNHNV and CDR2 YYDKDF (reference sequence). V gave up 1 base and J gave up 7 bases, with 7 bases separating them. In DNA, the CDR3 is TGTGCCACCAGCAGAGTAGGCGGTGAAGCTTTCTTT. Protein sequence: CATSRVGGEAFF.

The chain combines TRBV10-1 with TRBJ2-1; maybe TRBD1 (6 bases). The CDR3 contains 13 residues. The V end lost 4 bases, the J end lost 9 bases, and 13 bases lay between the germline ends. Germline assignment: CDR1 WNHNN and CDR2 SYGVQD (reference sequence). The CDR3 DNA follows: TGCGCCAGCAGTGTAGGGGGACGGGGTGAGCAGTTCTTC. Protein: CASSVGGRGEQFF.

The genes are TRBV6-5 and TRBJ2-7; 9 bases map to TRBD2. This CDR3 is built from 14 residues. The V gene's germline CDR1 is MNHEY and CDR2 SVGAGI. J gave up 1 base and V 7 bases, and 5 bases lay outside the gene matches. DNA of the CDR3: TGTGCCAGCAAACCCGGACTAGCGTCCTACGAGCAGTACTTC. This sequence encodes CASKPGLASYEQYF.

The rearrangement uses TRBV24-1 and TRBJ2-1; 8 positions match TRBD1. The CDR3 is 17 amino acids. V lost 5 bases to trimming and J lost 8 bases; unmatched junction nucleotides: 16. CDR1 is KGHDR, CDR2 SFDVKD, per germline. The CDR3 sequence: CATSGTTRDSGGDEQFF. CDR3 DNA sequence: TGTGCCACCAGTGGTACGACCCGGGACTCAGGGGGCGATGAGCAGTTCTTC.

The rearrangement joins TRBV19 to TRBJ1-2; D is uncertain. V lost 1 base, J lost 8 bases, and 11 bases lay in between. Germline V gene sequence: CDR1 LNHDA, CDR2 SQIVND (reference sequence). The CDR3 is 13 amino acids. The CDR3 spells CASSIVTSGGYTF. In DNA, the CDR3 is TGTGCCAGTAGTATAGTTACATCGGGAGGCTACACCTTC.

The DNA for the CDR3 is TGTGCCAGCAGTGAAGCTCCACTAAAACTGTTTTTT. Its protein product is CASSEAPLKLFF. The chain is built from TRBV6-1 and TRBJ1-4; D gene unclear. Germline V gene lookup returns CDR1 MNHNS and CDR2 SASEGT. This CDR3 contains 12 residues. Trimming shortened V by 0 bases and J by 10 bases, and 6 bases separated the two germline ends.

The chain has TRBV5-1 and TRBJ1-4; 7 bases are a match to TRBD1. In germline, CDR1 is SGHRS, CDR2 YFSETQ. CDR3 length: 15 residues. V trimming: 7 bases; J trimming: 8 bases; junction bases outside the gene matches: 14. CDR3 amino acids: CASPIVSQGREKLFF. The CDR3 DNA reads as TGCGCCAGCCCAATCGTCTCACAGGGGAGAGAAAAACTGTTTTTT.

This chain links TRBV7-6 with TRBJ1-1; D is unclear. The CDR3 has 13 residues. Germline-derived CDR1 and CDR2 are SGHVS and FNYEAQ. Between the trimmed V and J ends, which lost 5 bases and 0 bases, there was a span of 7 bases. The DNA for the CDR3 is TGTGCCAGCAGCGTCGGGATGAACACTGAAGCTTTCTTT. Translation gives CASSVGMNTEAFF. The full variable domain, rest sourced from reference TRBV7-6 and TRBJ1-1, is GAGVSQSPRYKVTKRGQDVALRCDPISGHVSLYWYRQALGQGPEFLTYFNYEAQQDKSGLPNDRFSAERPEGSISTLTIQRTEQRDSAMYRCASSVGMNTEAFFGQGTRLTVV.

The chain uses TRBV7-3 and TRBJ2-5, with 10 bases matching TRBD1. CDR1 SGHTA and CDR2 FQGTGA come from the germline V gene. The CDR3 has 15 residues. J lost 5 bases, V lost 1 base, and 4 bases had no gene match. The DNA for the CDR3 is TGTGCCAGCAGCTTAAGGGGGACAGGGGCGGAGACCCAGTACTTC. Protein: CASSLRGTGAETQYF.

The chain is built from TRBV21-1 and TRBJ2-7; the DNA was not used to check the table's D call, TRBD1. TRBV21-1 is a listed pseudogene. The CDR3 is 15 residues long. CDR3: CASSKGGGRGREQYF. CDR3 sequence (DNA): TGTGCCAGCAGCAAAGGAGGAGGCAGGGGGCGTGAGCAGTACTTC.

The genes are TRBV4-1 and TRBJ2-6; 8 bases fit TRBD2. Germline V gene sequence: CDR1 MGHRA, CDR2 YSYEKL. There are 17 residues in the CDR3. The trim removed 1 base at V and 2 bases at J, leaving 4 bases unmatched. The CDR3 region is CASSQVSGGAGANVLTF. The CDR3 DNA reads TGCGCCAGCAGCCAAGTGAGCGGGGGTGCTGGGGCCAACGTCCTGACTTTC.

Only one count was recorded for this clone. The chain uses TRBV6-5 and TRBJ1-1; a possible D gene is TRBD1 (5 bases). The CDR3 is made up of 15 amino acids. Trimming took 6 bases from V and 5 from J, leaving 19 bases between them. The germline V gene encodes CDR1 MNHEY and CDR2 SVGAGI. For the CDR3, the DNA is TGTGCCAGCAGGAAGACAGACAGTGTCATAACTGAAGCTTTCTTT. Its protein is CASRKTDSVITEAFF.

The J gene is TRBJ2-5, the V gene TRBV6-1; D gene ambiguous. V was clipped by 2 bases and J by 2 bases, with 6 bases between them. The germline gives CDR1 MNHNS, CDR2 SASEGT. This CDR3 spans 13 amino acids. The CDR3 region is CASSEQVQETQYF. CDR3 coding DNA: TGTGCCAGCAGTGAACAGGTTCAAGAGACCCAGTACTTC.